This T cell receptor (beta chain) appears in the sequencing data of a study of shared T cell receptors in the human thymus. Clones were read by immunoSEQ multiplex PCR, and TCRdb kept only the in-frame ones, dropping some. The table records 700,000 to 750,000 clones, 70% to 90% of them present only once. These sequences were also reported in another study, on human thymus T cells.

The TCR sequence derives from a girl in the first two years of life with a congenital heart defect. Sequencing input: thymocytes.

CDR3: CASSIAASGNTGELFF. CDR3 DNA: TGTGCCAGTAGTATAGCGGCTAGCGGGAACACCGGGGAGCTGTTTTTT. The V gene is TRBV19, the J gene TRBJ2-2; 7 bases align to TRBD2. CDR3 length: 16 amino acids. The V and J ends lost 1 base and 1 base, in that order; junction bases with no gene match: 3. Per germline, CDR1 LNHDA and CDR2 SQIVND (reference sequence). The full variable domain, in which reference TRBV19 and TRBJ2-2 provide the parts outside the CDR3, is DGGITQSPKYLFRKEGQNVTLSCEQNLNHDAMYWYRQDPGQGLRLIYYSQIVNDFQKGDIAEGYSVSREKKESFPLTVTSAQKNPTAFYLCASSIAASGNTGELFFGEGSRLTVL.